This T cell receptor beta chain was captured by sequencing in a study of control samples from healthy donors and cancer patients. Clones were read by immunoSEQ multiplex PCR, and TCRdb kept only the in-frame ones, dropping some. The sample contains 350,000 to 450,000 clones, about 93% of which appear only once. The germline V gene has CDR1 GTSNPN and CDR2 SVGIG (reference sequence). The CDR3 sequence is 13 residues long. Trimming pared 1 base from V and 6 bases from J, leaving 10 bases between. This TCR derives from a man aged 40-50 years with head and neck cancer. The chain combines TRBV30 with TRBJ1-5; D might be TRBD1 (6 bases). The sequenced sample consisted of PBMCs. CDR3 sequence: CAWSEQGVQPQHF. The CDR3 nucleotides read TGTGCCTGGAGTGAACAGGGTGTTCAGCCCCAGCATTTT.